This T cell receptor beta chain was retrieved from a study of blood T cells in healthy people across ages. A second PCR, run for about 7 to 11 cycles, used a sample-barcoded 5' primer plus a J-beta primer mix. TCRdb reanalysed the 5' RACE reads using MiXCR and keeps one entry per CDR3 protein. The sample lists more than 700,000 distinct CDR3 sequences; about 53% were seen once. Germline loops: CDR1 SGHRS, CDR2 YFSETQ. The CDR3 loop spans 14 amino acids. Trimming shortened V by 0 bases and J by 8 bases, and 12 bases separated the two germline ends. Sequenced sample: blood. The sequence derives from a man older than 75 in good health. The genes are TRBV5-1 and TRBJ2-1, with TRBD2 as a possible D gene (6 bases). The CDR3 is CASSLGEVADEQFF. In nucleotides, the CDR3 is TGCGCCAGCAGCTTGGGCGAGGTAGCGGATGAGCAGTTCTTC.